The text below deals with one TCR beta chain. No antigen is known for it. The data were obtained in a study of T-cell memory formation after mild COVID-19. Notes on the study in general: CD4+ contracting clones lay mainly in CM and EM, CD8+ ones in EMRA.

TCRdb redid the calling of the 5' RACE reads with MiXCR, one entry per CDR3 protein. The sample yields 210,000 or so distinct CDR3 sequences, around 19% seen once. The sequenced sample was PBMCs or a T cell subset sorted from them (not recorded which). The clonotype comes from an adult woman who had mild COVID-19 (a few samples of this study predate the infection). Cell type and time point are not known.

The CDR3, as DNA: TGTGCCATCAGCGGGACAGCTAGCTCCTACGAGCAGTACTTC. It yields the protein CAISGTASSYEQYF. The rearrangement joins TRBV10-3 to TRBJ2-7; 7 nucleotides align to TRBD1. The CDR3 has 14 residues. V was clipped by 6 bases and J by 0 bases; unmatched bases: 5. CDR1 is ENHRY and CDR2 is SYGVKD in the germline V gene.